The sequence of this TCR beta chain was determined in a study of cytomegalovirus exposure and HLA in healthy donors. As for the study in general: Earlier work reported approximately 110 million unique TCR beta sequences from about 190 million T cells.

V lost 4 bases, J lost 1 base, and 10 bases lay in between. The germline V gene has CDR1 SQVTM and CDR2 ANQGSEA. CDR3 size: 13 residues. Study-wide results and limits: Because they were indistinguishable, some V segments, including TRBV6-2 and TRBV6-3, were excluded.

The study ran its PCR with 60 Vbeta and 13 Jbeta primers. Assay: immunoSEQ multiplex PCR; the TCRdb copy retains only in-frame clones and omits some. Among 200,000 or so clones listed, roughly 80% were seen once. About this clone: Its matching antigen is unknown.

Sequenced material: PBMCs. V and J are TRBV29-1 and TRBJ1-1; perhaps TRBD1 as D (6 bases). This clonotype originated in a male donor in good health and CMV-seronegative. CDR3 in amino acids: CSVGQGSNTEAFF. CDR3 sequence (DNA): TGCAGCGTTGGGCAGGGGTCGAACACTGAAGCTTTCTTT.